The 13 T cell receptor beta chains below were found in one sample sequenced in a study of neurological immune-mediated disorders. TCRdb ran MiXCR on the 5' RACE reads and lists one entry per CDR3 protein. The sample has tens of thousands of distinct CDR3 sequences, about 5.8% seen once. Sequencing was carried out using CD4+ T cells from blood. All receptors come from a woman aged 18 to 35 with multiple sclerosis.

This clonotype was recorded at least ten times. This chain links TRBV10-3 with TRBJ2-5; 9 bases are a match to TRBD1. CDR3 length equals 16 residues. Germline assignment: CDR1 ENHRY and CDR2 SYGVKD. Losses at the gene ends were 2 bases for V and 5 bases for J; bases not matched to a gene: 9. The CDR3 nucleotides read TGTGCCATCAGTGAGGCGAGGACAGGGGCAGGCGAGACCCAGTACTTC. Translating gives CAISEARTGAGETQYF.

This clonotype has at least ten counts. This chain links TRBV28 with TRBJ2-7; D might be TRBD2 (6 bases). The V gene lost 6 bases and the J gene lost 0 bases, with 15 bases spanning the gap. The CDR3 extends over 15 amino acids. CDR1 is MDHEN and CDR2 is SYDVKM in the germline V gene. CDR3 sequence: CASSPASSDSYEQYF. CDR3 DNA sequence: TGTGCCAGCAGCCCGGCCTCTAGCGACTCCTACGAGCAGTACTTC.

Ten or more counts support this clonotype. V and J are TRBV4-1 and TRBJ2-1; no reliable D call. This CDR3 spans 16 amino acids. Germline lookup yields CDR1 MGHRA and CDR2 YSYEKL. The V end was cut by 4 bases, the J end by 4 bases, with 17 bases between. The CDR3 spells CASSPRHPPFYNEQFF. DNA for the CDR3: TGCGCCAGCAGCCCGCGCCACCCACCCTTTTACAATGAGCAGTTCTTC.

This chain uses TRBV30 with TRBJ1-1; D is ambiguous. Germline loops: CDR1 GTSNPN, CDR2 SVGIG (reference sequence). CDR3 length equals 13 residues. Between the trimmed V and J ends, which lost 3 bases and 4 bases, there was a span of 12 bases. The CDR3 DNA is TGTGCCTGGAGGGAACGGGCCCGCACTGAAGCTTTCTTT. This sequence encodes CAWRERARTEAFF.

In this sample, this clonotype turned up many times. The chain employs TRBV2 and TRBJ2-6, with D possibly matching TRBD1 (6 bases). This CDR3 has 16 amino acids. Trimming removed 6 bases from V and 0 bases from J, with 12 bases in between. Germline assignment: CDR1 SNHLY and CDR2 FYNNEI. The CDR3 spells CASRTGQYSGANVLTF. The CDR3 DNA follows: TGTGCCAGCAGAACAGGACAGTACTCTGGGGCCAACGTCCTGACTTTC.

This clonotype has at least ten counts. This chain links TRBV30 with TRBJ1-1; D gene ambiguous. The V end lost 7 bases, the J end lost 0 bases, and 9 bases lay between the germline ends. Germline CDR1 and CDR2: GTSNPN and SVGIG (reference sequence). The CDR3 has 12 amino acids. The CDR3 sequence is CASTRLNTEAFF. The CDR3 bases are TGTGCCTCGACCCGATTGAACACTGAAGCTTTCTTT.

This clonotype was picked up many times. V is TRBV5-1 and J is TRBJ1-3; no reliable D call. Germline lookup yields CDR1 SGHRS and CDR2 YFSETQ. The CDR3 has 16 residues. Trimming shortened V by 0 bases and J by 0 bases, and 10 bases separated the two germline ends. CDR3 sequence (DNA): TGCGCCAGCAGCTTGGGAGACCTGATCTCTGGAAACACCATATATTTT. Amino acids: CASSLGDLISGNTIYF.

This clonotype was seen ten or more times. The chain carries TRBV7-2 and TRBJ2-3; perhaps TRBD1 as D (6 bases). The V gene lost 1 base and the J gene lost 4 bases, with 12 bases spanning the gap. The CDR3 runs to 15 residues. Germline V gene sequence: CDR1 SGHTA, CDR2 FQGNSA. CDR3 in DNA: TGTGCCAGCAGCTTAGGGGCCAGGGGCGCAGATACGCAGTATTTT. Its protein product is CASSLGARGADTQYF.

This clonotype has at least ten counts. The rearrangement links TRBV5-1 to TRBJ1-1, with D uncertain. The CDR3 consists of 13 residues. Germline-derived CDR1 and CDR2 are SGHRS and YFSETQ. Trimming shortened V by 2 bases and J by 1 base, and 6 bases separated the two germline ends. The CDR3 sequence: CASSFVANTEAFF. The CDR3 coding sequence is TGCGCCAGCAGCTTTGTGGCGAACACTGAAGCTTTCTTT. Full variable domain (outside the CDR3, taken from reference TRBV5-1 and TRBJ1-1): KAGVTQTPRYLIKTRGQQVTLSCSPISGHRSVSWYQQTPGQGLQFLFEYFSETQRNKGNFPGRFSGRQFSNSRSEMNVSTLELGDSALYLCASSFVANTEAFFGQGTRLTVV.

In its sample, this clonotype was seen a few times. The chain carries TRBV5-1 and TRBJ2-2; D is ambiguous. Germline V gives CDR1 SGHRS, CDR2 YFSETQ. V was cut by 3 bases and J by 9 bases, with 15 bases left in between. The CDR3 has 14 amino acids. The DNA of the CDR3 is TGCGCCAGCAGCTCACCACGGGCCGGTCGGGAGCTGTTTTTT. It translates to CASSSPRAGRELFF. The full variable domain, completed using reference TRBV5-1 and TRBJ2-2, is KAGVTQTPRYLIKTRGQQVTLSCSPISGHRSVSWYQQTPGQGLQFLFEYFSETQRNKGNFPGRFSGRQFSNSRSEMNVSTLELGDSALYLCASSSPRAGRELFFGEGSRLTVL.

This chain uses TRBV5-6 with TRBJ1-1; D unresolved. CDR3 size: 12 residues. V gave up 7 bases and J gave up 10 bases, with 17 bases separating them. Germline CDR1 is SGHDT and CDR2 is YYEEEE. The CDR3 here is CASPRAGGGAFF. CDR3 in DNA: TGTGCCAGCCCTAGAGCCGGCGGAGGAGCTTTCTTT.

This chain uses TRBV6-6 with TRBJ1-3; D is uncertain. The germline gives CDR1 MNHNY, CDR2 SVGAGI (reference sequence). V was pared by 0 bases and J by 4 bases, with 19 bases between. This CDR3 has 18 amino acids. CDR3 protein: CASSYSNWLTGVGNTIYF. The CDR3 region has the DNA TGTGCCAGCAGTTACTCGAATTGGCTCACGGGAGTAGGAAACACCATATATTTT.

This clonotype was detected many times. In DNA form, the CDR3 reads TGCAGTGCTATTGACAGCGGAACCTACGAGCAGTACTTC. Protein sequence: CSAIDSGTYEQYF. The V gene is TRBV20-1, the J gene TRBJ2-7; D may be TRBD1 or TRBD2 (5 bases each). The V end lost 4 bases, the J end lost 2 bases, and 12 bases lay between the germline ends. CDR3 length equals 13 residues. Per the germline V gene, CDR1 is DFQATT and CDR2 is SNEGSKA (reference sequence).